The subject of this entry is one T cell receptor (beta chain). This clonotype was seen repeatedly, ten times or more. Its target antigen remains unknown. No per-base quality is available; no much larger clone lies one base away. The data originate from a study of breast tumors, draining lymph nodes, adjacent tissues (dated by TCRdb to 2016 to 2018). Turning to the overall study: Breast cancer patients provided tumor, adjacent nontumor tissue and axillary lymph nodes, and the study compared the TCR beta repertoires across these three sources. The study was designed to assess the relationships and possible T-cell exchange between tumor, surrounding tissue and draining lymph node repertoires in human breast cancer.

Trimming costs V 3 bases and J 3 bases, and their ends lie 15 bases apart. The CDR3 sequence holds 16 residues, the cysteine and phenylalanine included. This entry keeps only the CDR3 DNA: 48 bases, framed from base 1. Taken from the germline V gene (reference sequence), the CDR1 and CDR2 loops are LNHDA and SQIVND. On the study overall, not on this receptor specifically: In luminal-like breast cancer, tumor and nontumor tissue repertoires resembled each other significantly more than in basal-like breast cancer. The data were judged consistent with most tumor T cells deriving from the lymph node and then expanding within tumor tissue. Tumor T-cell repertoires showed less diversity than lymph node repertoires and more diversity than nontumor tissue repertoires, and tumor T-cell repertoires showed preferential V and J gene usage. The study presented the conclusion that tumor T cells originate in lymph nodes as consistent with a hypothesis, not as something directly demonstrated.

The axillary draining lymph nodes of breast cancer patients were the source of the lymph node samples. Sequencing was carried out with an Illumina HiSeq 2000. Multiplex PCR amplification was used to build the TCR beta chain libraries. High-throughput sequencing was used to analyze the amplified TCR beta chain products. The public reads were reanalyzed by TCRdb: fastp trimming at Q25, MiXCR alignment, in-frame beta chains only. Entries are consolidated by CDR3 protein sequence, retaining the most common genes and DNA. The sample table records about 80,000 distinct CDR3 sequences; about 21% of these occur just once. Of the sample, about 2.5% falls within the top ten clones.

The clonotype comes from a female donor with breast cancer. Some clones in this sample may be carry-over from other donors' samples. The V and J genes are TRBV19 and TRBJ2-1; the D gene is perhaps TRBD1, on 6 matching bases. Sequencing input: axillary lymph node tissue. The sequenced DNA: TGTGCCAGTAGTATCCTAGGGGGAGAAATCTACAATGAGCAGTTCTTC. Translated, this gives CASSILGGEIYNEQFF.